The sequence of this T cell receptor beta chain was determined in a study of technical replicates of blood from a few donors. There are 15 residues in the CDR3. CDR1 is SQVTM and CDR2 is ANQGSEA in the germline V gene. J lost 5 bases, V lost 1 base, and 6 bases had no gene match. Assay used: immunoSEQ multiplex PCR; TCRdb lists only in-frame clones, some missing. The repertoire holds 60,000 to 65,000 clones, with about 90% as singletons. This receptor was identified in a human donor in good health. Some clones in this sample may be carry-over from other donors' samples. Material for sequencing was PBMCs. The chain combines TRBV29-1 with TRBJ2-3; 10 nucleotides align to TRBD2. The CDR3 bases are TGCAGCGTTGAAGTACTAGCGGGATGGGTAGATACGCAGTATTTT. Translating gives CSVEVLAGWVDTQYF.